What follows is one T cell receptor (beta chain) and its context. What it binds is unknown. This entry is derived from a study of cytomegalovirus exposure and HLA in healthy donors. Study-wide results and limits: 150 or so TCR beta chains were listed as cytomegalovirus-associated.

CDR3 length: 16 residues. J lost 0 bases, V lost 3 bases, and 11 bases had no gene match. Germline assignment: CDR1 GTSNPN and CDR2 SVGIG (reference sequence). Sequenced by immunoSEQ multiplex PCR; TCRdb stores in-frame clones only, minus some. The sample has about 220,000 clones, around nine tenths seen once; the top ten hold about 1%. Sample: PBMCs. The TCR sequence derives from a woman in her late teens or twenties in good health and CMV-seronegative. The V call is TRBV30, the J call TRBJ2-7, with TRBD1 matching over 7 bases. CDR3 loop: CAWRTGKRSSSYEQYF. In nucleotides, the CDR3 is TGTGCCTGGAGGACAGGGAAAAGGTCTAGCTCCTACGAGCAGTACTTC.